This TCR beta chain was obtained from a study of control samples from healthy donors and cancer patients. Libraries were prepared by immunoSEQ multiplex PCR; TCRdb keeps only in-frame clonotypes and omits some of them. The sample contains 60,000 to 95,000 clones, approximately 91% of which appear only once. This receptor was obtained from a woman between 45 and 65 years old with colorectal cancer. What was sequenced was PBMCs.

The CDR3 region has the DNA TGTGCCAGCTCATCCCTAGCGGGGGCTAGCACAGATACGCAGTATTTT. This gives the protein CASSSLAGASTDTQYF. The chain uses TRBV18 and TRBJ2-3, with TRBD2 matching over 10 bases. Germline V gene data show CDR1 as KGHSH and CDR2 as LQKENI. The trim removed 5 bases at V and 0 bases at J, leaving 5 bases unmatched. The CDR3 consists of 16 residues.